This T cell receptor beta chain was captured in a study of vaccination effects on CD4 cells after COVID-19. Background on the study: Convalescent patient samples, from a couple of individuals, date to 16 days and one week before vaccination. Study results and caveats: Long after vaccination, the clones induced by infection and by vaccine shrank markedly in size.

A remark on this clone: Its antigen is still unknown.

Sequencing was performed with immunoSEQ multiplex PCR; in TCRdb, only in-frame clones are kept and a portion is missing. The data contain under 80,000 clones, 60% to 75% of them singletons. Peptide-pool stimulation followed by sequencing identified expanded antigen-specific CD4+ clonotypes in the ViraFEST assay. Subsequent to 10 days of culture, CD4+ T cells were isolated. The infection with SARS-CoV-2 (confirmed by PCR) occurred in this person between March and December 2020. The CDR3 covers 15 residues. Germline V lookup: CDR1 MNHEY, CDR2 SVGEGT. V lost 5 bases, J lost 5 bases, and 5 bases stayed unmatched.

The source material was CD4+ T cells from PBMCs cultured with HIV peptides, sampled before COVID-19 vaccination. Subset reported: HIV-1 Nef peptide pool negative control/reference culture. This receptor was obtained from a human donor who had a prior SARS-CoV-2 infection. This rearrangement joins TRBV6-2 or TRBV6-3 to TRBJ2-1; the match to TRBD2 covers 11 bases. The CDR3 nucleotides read TGTGCCAGCAGTCTTTTAGCGGGAGGGCACAATGAGCAGTTCTTC. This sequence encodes CASSLLAGGHNEQFF.